These 7 T cell receptor beta chains were sequenced from one sample in a study of T cell responses to AZD1222 COVID-19 vaccine. Repertoires were generated with immunoSEQ multiplex PCR, while TCRdb's copy carries only in-frame clones and drops some. The sample holds 150,000 to 200,000 clones, 80% to 90% seen once. The sequenced sample was peripheral blood, obtained on day 0 of AZD1222 vaccination. Source of these receptors: an adult in good health.

The chain recombines TRBV29-1 with TRBJ2-7; D uncertain. The CDR3 contains 11 residues. Trimming cost V 4 bases and J 7 bases, with 11 bases left between them. Germline assignment: CDR1 SQVTM and CDR2 ANQGSEA. Here the CDR3 DNA reads TGCAGCGTTGGGGTAACGGTGGAGCAGTACTTC. This encodes CSVGVTVEQYF.

The rearrangement uses TRBV25-1 and TRBJ1-2; possible D gene TRBD1, 6 bases. The CDR3 contains 16 residues. Germline V gives CDR1 MGHDK, CDR2 SYGVNS. Trimming took off 1 base at V and 6 bases at J, with 18 bases between the two ends. The CDR3 protein is CASSELRQGNLDGYTF. The CDR3 nucleotides read TGTGCCAGCAGTGAATTACGGCAGGGGAATCTGGATGGCTACACCTTC.

V and J are TRBV5-6 and TRBJ2-2; D perhaps matches TRBD1 (6 bases). Per germline, CDR1 SGHDT and CDR2 YYEEEE. The CDR3 has 17 residues. V was trimmed by 4 bases and J by 0 bases, leaving 16 bases between them. CDR3 bases: TGTGCCAGCAGCCCGTCCGTGGACAGCGCGAACACCGGGGAGCTGTTTTTT. This gives the protein CASSPSVDSANTGELFF.

J is TRBJ2-7 and V is TRBV6-5; 9 bases match TRBD1. Trimming at V came to 5 bases and at J to 9 bases, leaving 8 bases not matched to a gene. This CDR3 is 13 amino acids long. Germline V CDR1 and CDR2: MNHEY, SVGAGI. Here the CDR3 reads CASSPGQGVGQYF. CDR3 coding DNA: TGTGCCAGCAGTCCGGGACAGGGCGTTGGGCAGTACTTC.

The V gene is TRBV20-1, the J gene TRBJ2-3, with D perhaps given as TRBD1 or TRBD2 (5 bases each). V gave up 3 bases and J gave up 1 base, with 11 bases separating them. Germline V lookup: CDR1 DFQATT, CDR2 SNEGSKA (reference sequence). CDR3 length equals 14 residues. CDR3 DNA sequence: TGCAGTGCTAGTTTTTCGGGGCGCACAGATACGCAGTATTTT. It codes for CSASFSGRTDTQYF.

The genes are TRBV7-8 and TRBJ2-7; 7 bases fit TRBD1. Germline V gene sequence: CDR1 SGHVS, CDR2 FQNEAQ. The CDR3 extends over 15 amino acids. The trim removed 2 bases at V and 0 bases at J, leaving 4 bases unmatched. The CDR3 spells CASSLLRGPSYEQYV. In DNA form, the CDR3 reads TGTGCCAGCAGCTTATTGAGGGGGCCCTCCTACGAGCAGTACGTC.

The rearrangement joins TRBV11-2 to TRBJ2-3, with 8 bases lining up with TRBD2. The CDR3 extends over 17 amino acids. V gave up 0 bases and J gave up 4 bases; unmatched junction bases: 9. Looked up from germline, CDR1 is SGHAT and CDR2 is FQNNGV. CDR3 residues: CASSLDIRGGRADTQYF. In DNA, the CDR3 is TGTGCCAGCAGCTTAGATATCCGGGGGGGCCGGGCAGATACGCAGTATTTT.